The 2 T cell receptor beta chains reported below all come from one sample, sequenced in a study of shared clonotypes between healthy human individuals. CD45RO-negative, CCR7-selected cells formed the naive CD8 fraction, which excluded terminally differentiated effector memory CD45RA+ cells. Sequencing was performed with immunoSEQ multiplex PCR; in TCRdb, only in-frame clones are kept and a portion is missing. The sample lists under 1 million clones; 80% to 95% were seen once. Sequencing was done on a sample of naive CD8+ T cells sorted from blood. These TCRs come from a young man in good health.

This clone has a single count. The chain combines TRBV7-9 with TRBJ2-3, with 8 nucleotides matching TRBD2. This CDR3 has 16 amino acids. Germline assignment: CDR1 SEHNR and CDR2 FQNEAQ (reference sequence). Trimming removed 5 bases from V and 7 bases from J; junction bases left unmatched: 14. CDR3 sequence: CASSPTAREGRNTQYF. For the CDR3, the DNA is TGTGCCAGCAGCCCGACAGCCCGGGAGGGCCGAAATACGCAGTATTTT.

This chain joins TRBV29-1 and TRBJ1-5; unclear D gene. This CDR3 spans 13 amino acids. Trimming cost V 7 bases and J 0 bases, with 10 bases left between them. Germline assignment: CDR1 SQVTM and CDR2 ANQGSEA. For the CDR3, the DNA is TGCAGCGCTGGGAACTATAGCAATCAGCCCCAGCATTTT. This encodes CSAGNYSNQPQHF.